This T cell receptor beta chain was retrieved from a study of cytomegalovirus exposure and HLA in healthy donors (dated by TCRdb to about 2017). About the investigation overall: In an earlier analysis of several hundred of the donors, 276 Gb of sequence data and 95 million to 130 million unique TCR beta sequences from 180 million or so T cells were reported. Roughly 300 gigabases of sequencing data and 80 million or so unique TCR sequences were included in an early release covering several hundred HLA-typed donors. Of the 350 to 400 genotyped donors, 65% to 90% fell in the genetic ancestry cluster associated with self-reported Caucasian donors. The study aimed to test whether cataloging public T cell receptors could reveal signatures of past pathogen exposure. The T cell repertoires of around 730 subjects were profiled by immunosequencing and related to cytomegalovirus serostatus. Along with the roughly 700-subject first cohort, a separate validation cohort of roughly 110 different subjects was used. To predict cytomegalovirus infection status, the study combined high-throughput TCR immunosequencing, statistical association of individual TCRs with disease status, and machine learning. A later analysis re-examined previously published TCR beta repertoires from just over 650 donors and added high-resolution HLA genotyping to investigate patterns of TCR occurrence. In the later analysis, no new phenotypic data were used to find candidate immune exposures; instead, reliance was placed on TCR beta sequences and their occurrence across donors. In an earlier analysis of 587 of the donors, high-throughput TCR beta sequencing was used to judge whether each TCR beta V gene segment behaved as functional or pseudogenic. Donor age, sex, ethnicity and CMV serostatus were compiled alongside the repertoire data. In a later genetic analysis, genome-wide SNP genotypes for about three fifths of the 666 donors were used, and that subset was treated as a discovery cohort. Every discovery cohort repertoire had been produced on one sequencing platform. HLA typing included class I and class II loci at four-digit resolution. The number of typed donors differed by locus: about 629-640 for A, B, C, DRB1 and DQB1; 522 for DQA1; around 610 for DPA1; and some 450 for DPB1. Four to six DR-DQ haplotypes were handled as single units for association and clustering, since linkage in the cohort was strong. Across approximately 420 genotyped donors of the cohort, an average of 235,054 unique TCR beta nucleotide sequences per donor were sequenced, and approximately 17% of those sequences were non-productive.

Libraries were prepared through the immunoSEQ multiplex PCR assay. A mixture of 60 forward primers for TCR Vbeta segments and 13 reverse primers for TCR Jbeta segments was used in the multiplex PCR. The CDR3 region of rearranged TCR beta genes was amplified from genomic DNA by a multiplex PCR assay. Amplified TCR beta libraries were sequenced as 87-base-pair reads on the Illumina HiSeq System. Per the source publication's procedure: A later analysis counted about 80 million unique TCR beta chains across the 700 or so repertoires, and around 12 million of these chains were shared by at least two donors. Raw reads were error-corrected and collapsed into unique sequences with a nearest-neighbor algorithm that merged closely related sequences to remove PCR and sequencing errors. V, D and J gene segments were assigned by aligning CDR3 sequences to IMGT reference sequences. For a sequence to be retained, at least a six-nucleotide match to both a V gene segment and a J gene segment was required. Rearrangements were classified as productive when the CDR3 lacked stop codons and remained in frame with V and J, and all other rearrangements were classified as non-productive. CDR3 was defined by IMGT convention, running from the second conserved V-encoded cysteine to the conserved J-encoded phenylalanine. The earlier analysis of about 530 of the donors excluded any sequence lacking an unambiguous match to a single V gene segment. An earlier analysis of 450 to 650 of the donors called V segments functional above 56.7% productive rearrangements and segregating when the between-donor standard deviation exceeded 5%. A statistical classification framework was built to diagnose cytomegalovirus status from the catalog of TCR beta chain sequences. A later analysis assigned V and J genes by comparing TCR nucleotide sequences with IMGT/GENE-DB human TR gene sequences. Using the TCRdist pipeline, a later analysis assigned CDR3 sequences along with most-parsimonious VDJ recombination scenarios. In a later analysis, each TCR beta chain was defined by its CDR3 amino acid sequence together with its V-gene family, and reads without a unique V-gene family were excluded. To address suspected cross-contamination and a sequencing artifact, a later analysis removed some 620 highly shared, low-generation-probability nucleotide sequences. In a later analysis, a clonal expansion index was calculated for each public chain from normalized within-repertoire ranks of inferred template counts. Generation probabilities in a later analysis came from a VDJ recombination model fitted to out-of-frame rearrangements, and those results were checked against IGoR. Hypergeometric tests were used in a later analysis to score TCR-TCR, TCR-HLA and TCR-CMV co-occurrence, with a repertoire-size bias correction applied to the TCR pairs. A later analysis estimated false discovery rates by permuting HLA or CMV assignments 20 times. In a later analysis, co-occurring TCRs were grouped using DBSCAN, and TCRdist sequence similarity was added for clustering within HLA-allele-positive subsets. Repertoires with fewer than 30,000 or more than 120,000 public chains, plus five repertoires with anomalous nucleotide sharing, were excluded from co-occurrence clustering. TCRdb mirrors the immuneACCESS table, restricted to in-frame sequences. Some clones are absent from its copies; in checked studies, under half trace to an unresolved V gene, and the reason for the others is unknown. D and trimming were read from the DNA, whereas the V and J calls and clone size are those reported in that table. This sample holds 180,000 or so clones; around three quarters were observed only once. The ten largest clones represent 2% to 2.5% of the sample.

The cohort was made up of around 720 healthy bone marrow donors. At the time of sampling, every cohort member was nominally healthy, though immune exposures that went unrecorded were likely present. The donor tested CMV seronegative, placing the donor among the 300 to 450 seronegative members of the cohort. Every donor gave a peripheral blood sample, and the peripheral blood mononuclear cells from that sample were used for TCR beta sequencing. The Qiagen DNeasy Blood Extraction Kit was used to extract genomic DNA from the blood cell samples. Remarks on this clone: There is no known antigen for this receptor. Base-call qualities are not available, and no considerably larger clone is one nucleotide away.

The paper's findings and limits, for the study overall: Some IMGT-functional V segments, including TRBV6-2 and TRBV6-3, could not be distinguished by the 87-base-pair reads and were therefore excluded. The sequencing pipeline was judged likely to have produced a cluster of highly shared sequence variants as a technical artifact. Broadly in line with IMGT annotations, most TCR beta V segments showed up in productive rearrangements about 87% or about 30% of the time in an earlier analysis of approximately 600 of the donors. The authors suggested that the approach could potentially be extended to other disease states and immunological phenotypes. The presence/absence analyses assumed that sequencing depth was roughly uniform across donors, and that assumption may not be true. When HLA alleles, especially DR and DQ, strongly co-occurred, attributing TCR associations to individual alleles was difficult. Because counts were too low, some 16 rarely observed V segments, including chromosome 9 orphons, were excluded from the earlier analysis of roughly 580 of the donors. The study gave a list of over 150 TCR beta chains associated with cytomegalovirus. Correlated functional status among segregating V segments might reflect linkage disequilibrium, but an unknown experimental factor could not be ruled out. A further reported finding was that TCR beta sequences accurately predicted the HLA-A and HLA-B alleles for most subjects in the first cohort. Across donors, most TCR sequences were observed very rarely, whereas some public TCRs were present in many individuals. An association between a missense DCLRE1C variant and V-gene and J-gene trimming of TCR beta chains was found in a later genetic analysis and replicated in an independent cohort. Most CMV-associated TCR beta chains appeared to be HLA-restricted in a later analysis, and the HLA associations seemed to be driven largely by CMV exposure. For the cohort, immune exposure information was limited to CMV serostatus. In vitro tests confirmed that three of the cytomegalovirus-associated TCR beta chains recognize cytomegalovirus antigens. Because some donors lacked HLA typing at each locus, the association tests relied only on the typed subset. According to a later analysis, parvovirus B19, influenza, CMV and Epstein-Barr virus appeared linked to several top co-occurrence clusters. In a later analysis, some 18,000 TCR beta sequences were associated with specific HLA alleles at a false discovery rate of 0.05. Compared with equally common non-associated chains, HLA-associated TCR beta chains in a later analysis were more clonally expanded and had lower generation probabilities. A later genetic analysis reported fewer N-insertions in productive TCRs among donors in an Asian-associated ancestry cluster than the approximately 670-donor mean. The cohort was sequenced for TCR beta chains only, and without alpha or paired-chain data the features that could be detected were limited. The classifier was reported to diagnose cytomegalovirus status with high specificity and sensitivity in both the original cohort and the validation cohort. In a later analysis, the rate of TCR association differed among HLA loci, with DRB1 alleles having the most associated TCRs and HLA-C alleles having the fewest.

The CDR3 spans 16 residues, from the cysteine through the phenylalanine. Only CDR3 DNA is held: 48 bases, read in frame from base 1. From the germline V gene (reference sequence), CDR1 is MNHNY and CDR2 is SVGAGI. V loses 6 bases at its end and J loses 1 base; junction bases beyond the gene matches: 12. The chain couples TRBV6-6 to TRBJ2-7, with 7 bases matching TRBD1. The sequencing input was PBMCs. This receptor was identified in a woman in her 50s in good health and CMV-seronegative. CDR3 region: CASSPTHRGESYEQYF. The nucleotide sequence is given as TGTGCCAGCAGCCCTACCCACAGGGGTGAATCCTACGAGCAGTACTTC.